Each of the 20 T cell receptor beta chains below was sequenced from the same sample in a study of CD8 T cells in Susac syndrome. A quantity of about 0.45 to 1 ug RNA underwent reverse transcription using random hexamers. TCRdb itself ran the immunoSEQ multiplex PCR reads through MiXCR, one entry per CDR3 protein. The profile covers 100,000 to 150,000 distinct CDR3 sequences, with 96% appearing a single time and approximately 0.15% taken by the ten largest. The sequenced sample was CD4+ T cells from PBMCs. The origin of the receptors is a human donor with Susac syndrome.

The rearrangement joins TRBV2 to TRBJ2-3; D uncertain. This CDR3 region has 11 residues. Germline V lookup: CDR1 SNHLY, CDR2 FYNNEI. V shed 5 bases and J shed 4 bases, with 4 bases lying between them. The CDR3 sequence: CASSTSDTQYF. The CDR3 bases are TGTGCCAGCAGTACGTCAGATACGCAGTATTTT.

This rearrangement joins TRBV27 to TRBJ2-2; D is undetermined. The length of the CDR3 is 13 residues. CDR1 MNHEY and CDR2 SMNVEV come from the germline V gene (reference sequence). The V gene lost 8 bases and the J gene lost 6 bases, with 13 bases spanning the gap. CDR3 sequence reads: CASQPTKAGELFF. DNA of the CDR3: TGTGCCAGCCAGCCGACAAAGGCCGGGGAGCTGTTTTTT.

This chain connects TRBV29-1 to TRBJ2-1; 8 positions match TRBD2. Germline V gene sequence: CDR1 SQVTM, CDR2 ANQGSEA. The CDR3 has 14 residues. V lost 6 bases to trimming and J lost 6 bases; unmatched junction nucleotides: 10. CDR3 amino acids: CSVTPGTSSNEQFF. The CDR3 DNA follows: TGCAGCGTCACACCCGGGACTAGTTCCAATGAGCAGTTCTTC.

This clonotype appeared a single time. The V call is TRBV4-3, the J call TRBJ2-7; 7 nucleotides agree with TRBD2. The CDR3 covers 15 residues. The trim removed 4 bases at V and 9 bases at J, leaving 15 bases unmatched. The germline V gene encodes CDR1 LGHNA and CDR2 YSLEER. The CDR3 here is CASSPTGTSGGRQYF. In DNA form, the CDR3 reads TGCGCCAGCAGCCCCACGGGTACTTCGGGGGGTCGGCAGTACTTC.

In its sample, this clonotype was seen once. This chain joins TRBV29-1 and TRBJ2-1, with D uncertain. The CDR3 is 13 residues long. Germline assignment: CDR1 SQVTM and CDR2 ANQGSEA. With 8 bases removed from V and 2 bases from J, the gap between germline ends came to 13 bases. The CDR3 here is CSSRPRTYNEQFF. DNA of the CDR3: TGCAGCTCCCGCCCGCGTACCTACAATGAGCAGTTCTTC.

The CDR3 DNA is TGCAGTGCTGGGGAGGGGTGGGACGTCCCCAGGGAGCAGTTCTTC. As protein: CSAGEGWDVPREQFF. This chain connects TRBV20-1 to TRBJ2-1; 7 bases line up with TRBD2. Per the germline V gene, CDR1 is DFQATT and CDR2 is SNEGSKA (reference sequence). The CDR3 extends over 15 amino acids. After removal of 5 bases from V and 10 bases from J, the junction contained 17 bases not matched to a gene.

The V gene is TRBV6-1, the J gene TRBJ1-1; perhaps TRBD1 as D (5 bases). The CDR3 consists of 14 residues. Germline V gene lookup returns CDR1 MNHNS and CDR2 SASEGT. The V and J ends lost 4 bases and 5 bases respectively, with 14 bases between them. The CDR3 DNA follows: TGTGCCAGCAGTGTGACAGTAAAGGTAACTGAAGCTTTCTTT. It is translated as CASSVTVKVTEAFF.

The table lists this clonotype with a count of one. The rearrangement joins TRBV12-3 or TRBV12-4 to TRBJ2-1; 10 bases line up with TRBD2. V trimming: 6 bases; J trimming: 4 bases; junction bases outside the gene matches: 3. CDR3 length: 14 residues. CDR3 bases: TGTGCCAGCAGACTAGCGGGACTGTACAATGAGCAGTTCTTC. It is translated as CASRLAGLYNEQFF.

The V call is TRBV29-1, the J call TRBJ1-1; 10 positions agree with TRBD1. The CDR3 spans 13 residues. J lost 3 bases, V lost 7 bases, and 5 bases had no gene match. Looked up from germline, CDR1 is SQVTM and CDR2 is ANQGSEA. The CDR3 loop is CSGRTGGDTEAFF. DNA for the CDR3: TGCAGCGGTCGGACAGGGGGGGACACTGAAGCTTTCTTT.

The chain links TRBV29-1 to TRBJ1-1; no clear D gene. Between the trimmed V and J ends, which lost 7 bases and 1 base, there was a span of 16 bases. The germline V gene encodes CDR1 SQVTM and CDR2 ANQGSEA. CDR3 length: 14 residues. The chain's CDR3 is CSGLDRASNTEAFF. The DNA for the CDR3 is TGCAGCGGCCTCGACCGGGCCTCGAACACTGAAGCTTTCTTT.

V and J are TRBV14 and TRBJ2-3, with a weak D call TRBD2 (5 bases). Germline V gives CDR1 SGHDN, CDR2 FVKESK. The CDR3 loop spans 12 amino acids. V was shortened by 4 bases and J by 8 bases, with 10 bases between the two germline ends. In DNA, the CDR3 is TGTGCCAGCAGCCGCTCCGAGGGTACGCAGTATTTT. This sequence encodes CASSRSEGTQYF.

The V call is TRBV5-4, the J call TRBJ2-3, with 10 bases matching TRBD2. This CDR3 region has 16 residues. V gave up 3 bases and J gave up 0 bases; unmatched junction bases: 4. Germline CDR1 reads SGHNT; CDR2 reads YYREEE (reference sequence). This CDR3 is CASSSSGRGSTDTQYF. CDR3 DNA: TGTGCCAGCAGCTCTAGCGGGAGAGGGAGCACAGATACGCAGTATTTT.

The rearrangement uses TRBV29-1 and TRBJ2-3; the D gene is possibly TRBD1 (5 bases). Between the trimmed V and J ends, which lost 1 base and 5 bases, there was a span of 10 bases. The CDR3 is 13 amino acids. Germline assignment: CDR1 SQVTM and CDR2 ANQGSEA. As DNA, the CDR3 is TGCAGCGTTGAAGGGACATCGGAAGATACGCAGTATTTT. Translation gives CSVEGTSEDTQYF.

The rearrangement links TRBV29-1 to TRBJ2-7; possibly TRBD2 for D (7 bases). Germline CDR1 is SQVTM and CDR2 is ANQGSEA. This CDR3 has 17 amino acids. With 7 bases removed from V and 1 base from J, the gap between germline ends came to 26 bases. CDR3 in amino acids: CSAPGHTWGGVSYEQYF. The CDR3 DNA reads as TGCAGCGCACCGGGACATACTTGGGGAGGGGTATCCTACGAGCAGTACTTC.

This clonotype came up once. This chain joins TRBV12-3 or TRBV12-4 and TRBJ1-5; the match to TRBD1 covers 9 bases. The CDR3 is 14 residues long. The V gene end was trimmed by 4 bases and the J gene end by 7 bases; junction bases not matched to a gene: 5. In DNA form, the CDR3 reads TGTGCCAGCAGTTCTCAGACAGGGGGGCAGCCCCAGCATTTT. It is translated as CASSSQTGGQPQHF.

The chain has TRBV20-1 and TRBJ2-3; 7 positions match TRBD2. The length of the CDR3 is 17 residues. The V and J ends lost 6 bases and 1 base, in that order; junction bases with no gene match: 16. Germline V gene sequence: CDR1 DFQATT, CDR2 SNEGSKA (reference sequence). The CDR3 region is CSAPPGEGTYGTDTQYF. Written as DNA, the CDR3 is TGCAGTGCCCCTCCGGGGGAGGGAACCTATGGCACAGATACGCAGTATTTT.

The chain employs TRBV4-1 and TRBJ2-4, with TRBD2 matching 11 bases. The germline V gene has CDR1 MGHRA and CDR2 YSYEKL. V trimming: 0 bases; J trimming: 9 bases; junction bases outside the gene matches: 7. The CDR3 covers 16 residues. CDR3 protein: CASSQEASGRRLIQYF. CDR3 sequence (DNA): TGCGCCAGCAGCCAAGAGGCTAGCGGGAGGAGGCTCATTCAGTACTTC.

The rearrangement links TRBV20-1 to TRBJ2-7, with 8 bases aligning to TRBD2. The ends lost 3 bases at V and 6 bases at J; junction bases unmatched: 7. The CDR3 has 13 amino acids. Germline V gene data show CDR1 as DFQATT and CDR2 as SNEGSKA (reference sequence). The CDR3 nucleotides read TGCAGTGCTAGTTCCGGGAGGGCCGGCGAGCAGTACTTC. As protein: CSASSGRAGEQYF.

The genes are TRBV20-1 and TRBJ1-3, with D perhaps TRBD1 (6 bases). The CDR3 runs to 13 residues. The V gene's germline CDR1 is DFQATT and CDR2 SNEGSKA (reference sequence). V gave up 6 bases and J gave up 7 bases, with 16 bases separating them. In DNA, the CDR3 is TGCAGTGCGGAGCCACAGGGCGTGAACACCATATATTTT. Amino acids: CSAEPQGVNTIYF.

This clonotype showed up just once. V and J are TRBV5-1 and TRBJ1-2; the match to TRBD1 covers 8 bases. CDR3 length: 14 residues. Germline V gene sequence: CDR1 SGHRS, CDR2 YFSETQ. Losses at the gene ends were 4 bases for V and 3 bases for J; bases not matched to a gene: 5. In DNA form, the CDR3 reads TGCGCCAGCAGCACACAGGGGGGAGACTATGGCTACACCTTC. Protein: CASSTQGGDYGYTF.